The 28 T cell receptor beta chains below all came from one sample that was sequenced in a study of Ad26.COV2.S vaccination and SARS-CoV-2 variants. Treatment described: 19 received Ad26.COV2.S at low or high dose, single or two shots; about 5 received placebo; per-sample allocation not given. Sampling occurred on day 63 after the first vaccine or placebo injection. The method was immunoSEQ multiplex PCR; TCRdb's version includes in-frame clones alone and lacks a portion of them. This sample has 440,000 or so clones, with 70% to 90% found just once. The source was peripheral blood, collected in a trial of Ad26.COV2.S vaccine versus placebo. These receptors originate from a person between 18 and 65 years old who received the Ad26.COV2.S COVID-19 vaccine or a placebo.

The chain has TRBV6-6 and TRBJ2-7; TRBD2 agrees at 11 bases. CDR1 is MNHNY and CDR2 is SVGAGI in the germline V gene (reference sequence). The CDR3 runs to 15 residues. The junction had 6 bases not matched to a gene; V was cut back by 4 bases and J by 4 bases. In DNA form, the CDR3 reads TGTGCCAGCAGTTCCCCCGGGACTAGCGGATACGAGCAGTACTTC. Translating gives CASSSPGTSGYEQYF.

The chain joins TRBV4-1 to TRBJ2-1; TRBD2 is a possible D gene (6 bases). The CDR3 is made up of 18 amino acids. Germline V gene data show CDR1 as MGHRA and CDR2 as YSYEKL. V lost 0 bases and J lost 5, with 20 bases in between. The CDR3 nucleotides read TGCGCCAGCAGCCAAGAAGGGACGGGAGCCTCACCCGACAATGAGCAGTTCTTC. Its protein product is CASSQEGTGASPDNEQFF.

The gene calls are TRBV27 and TRBJ2-7; tentative D call: TRBD2 (6 bases). Germline V gene lookup returns CDR1 MNHEY and CDR2 SMNVEV (reference sequence). Trimming pared 7 bases from V and 2 bases from J, leaving 12 bases between. There are 13 residues in the CDR3. DNA of the CDR3: TGTGCCAGCACCCCGGGAGATACCTACGAGCAGTACTTC. Residues: CASTPGDTYEQYF.

The chain employs TRBV28 and TRBJ2-1; D gene ambiguous. This CDR3 spans 12 amino acids. CDR1 is MDHEN, CDR2 SYDVKM, per germline. Trimming removed 2 bases at V and 11 bases at J, with 10 bases between. The CDR3 DNA follows: TGTGCCAGCAGTTTAGTGGGCGCACAGCAGTTCTTC. Its translation: CASSLVGAQQFF. Based on the CDR3 plus reference TRBV28 and TRBJ2-1, the full variable domain is DVKVTQSSRYLVKRTGEKVFLECVQDMDHENMFWYRQDPGLGLRLIYFSYDVKMKEKGDIPEGYSVSREKKERFSLILESASTNQTSMYLCASSLVGAQQFFGPGTRLTVL.

V and J are TRBV9 and TRBJ1-1; no clear D gene. Germline loops: CDR1 SGDLS, CDR2 YYNGEE. Trimming removed 3 bases at V and 4 bases at J, with 19 bases between. The CDR3 extends over 16 amino acids. For the CDR3, the DNA is TGTGCCAGCAGCGCCCTCCCGGGCCTCGAGGGCACTGAAGCTTTCTTT. Protein sequence: CASSALPGLEGTEAFF.

V and J are TRBV6-5 and TRBJ1-1, with TRBD1 matching 8 bases. CDR1 is MNHEY, CDR2 SVGAGI, per germline. The length of the CDR3 is 16 residues. J gave up 0 bases and V 3 bases, and 6 bases lay outside the gene matches. CDR3 protein: CASSYGTGAMNTEAFF. The CDR3 DNA sequence: TGTGCCAGCAGTTATGGGACAGGAGCTATGAACACTGAAGCTTTCTTT.

The V call is TRBV9, the J call TRBJ1-6, with D tentatively TRBD1 (5 bases). The CDR3 has 14 amino acids. V was shortened by 2 bases and J by 7 bases, with 10 bases between the two germline ends. The germline V gene has CDR1 SGDLS and CDR2 YYNGEE. The DNA for the CDR3 is TGTGCCAGCAGCGTTGAGGGGAAGAATTCACCCCTCCACTTT. Translating gives CASSVEGKNSPLHF. The variable domain in full, completed from reference TRBV9 and TRBJ1-6, reads DSGVTQTPKHLITATGQRVTLRCSPRSGDLSVYWYQQSLDQGLQFLIQYYNGEERAKGNILERFSAQQFPDLHSELNLSSLELGDSALYFCASSVEGKNSPLHFGNGTRLTVT.

V is TRBV5-1 and J is TRBJ1-1; the match to TRBD1 covers 8 bases. The CDR3 contains 15 residues. V lost 0 bases and J lost 3; bases outside the gene matches: 4. Germline assignment: CDR1 SGHRS and CDR2 YFSETQ. CDR3 sequence: CASSLVTGAYTEAFF. The CDR3 nucleotides read TGCGCCAGCAGCTTGGTGACAGGGGCGTACACTGAAGCTTTCTTT.

This chain connects TRBV6-2 or TRBV6-3 to TRBJ1-2; D gene ambiguous. The CDR3 length is 13 residues. The ends were cut back, 6 bases at V and 3 bases at J, with 11 bases in the middle. From germline, CDR1 is MNHEY and CDR2 SVGEGT. CDR3 sequence: CASSPNSDYGYTF. The DNA for the CDR3 is TGTGCCAGCAGCCCTAATTCGGACTATGGCTACACCTTC.

The CDR3 loop is CASSLPPYEQYF. In nucleotides, the CDR3 is TGTGCCAGCAGCTTGCCCCCGTACGAGCAGTACTTC. The chain is built from TRBV5-4 and TRBJ2-7; no definite D call. CDR3 size: 12 residues. Germline V gene data show CDR1 as SGHNT and CDR2 as YYREEE (reference sequence). V lost 1 base and J lost 4, with 6 bases in between.

J is TRBJ2-1 and V is TRBV3-1 (or the pseudogene TRBV3-2); D ambiguous. This CDR3 has 15 residues. Between the trimmed V and J ends, which lost 1 base and 4 bases, there was a span of 11 bases. Germline V gene sequence: CDR1 LGHDT, CDR2 YNNKEL (reference sequence). The CDR3 DNA is TGTGCCAGCAGCCAAGGCCGGTCGCAGTACAATGAGCAGTTCTTC. Translated: CASSQGRSQYNEQFF.

The chain recombines TRBV6-1 with TRBJ1-4, with 8 bases lining up with TRBD1. J was trimmed by 2 bases and V by 4 bases; bases with no gene match: 6. The CDR3 has 16 amino acids. CDR1 is MNHNS, CDR2 SASEGT, per germline. CDR3 DNA: TGTGCCAGCAGTGGGGGACAGGTTTGGACTAATGAAAAACTGTTTTTT. This codes for CASSGGQVWTNEKLFF.

The chain joins TRBV28 to TRBJ2-7; D is ambiguous. CDR3 size: 12 residues. Trimming pared 5 bases from V and 7 bases from J, leaving 12 bases between. The V gene's germline CDR1 is MDHEN and CDR2 SYDVKM. The CDR3 protein is CASSLQRAEQYF. The CDR3 nucleotides are TGTGCCAGCAGTCTACAACGGGCGGAGCAGTACTTC.

J is TRBJ2-2 and V is TRBV28; the match to TRBD2 covers 12 bases. The germline V gene encodes CDR1 MDHEN and CDR2 SYDVKM. V was pared by 3 bases and J by 2 bases, with 19 bases of the junction left unmatched. The CDR3 covers 22 residues. The chain's CDR3 is CASSFSMMDLAGGSDNTGELFF. The DNA for the CDR3 is TGTGCCAGCAGTTTTAGTATGATGGACCTAGCGGGAGGGTCTGACAACACCGGGGAGCTGTTTTTT.

The rearrangement links TRBV3-1 (or the pseudogene TRBV3-2) to TRBJ1-1, with 7 bases lining up with TRBD1. Germline V gene sequence: CDR1 LGHDT, CDR2 YNNKEL (reference sequence). There are 16 residues in the CDR3. After removal of 0 bases from V and 4 bases from J, the junction contained 8 bases not matched to a gene. The CDR3: CASSQEFGRGATEAFF. CDR3 bases: TGTGCCAGCAGCCAAGAGTTTGGCAGGGGGGCCACTGAAGCTTTCTTT.

This rearrangement joins TRBV19 to TRBJ1-3, with no clear D. Germline assignment: CDR1 LNHDA and CDR2 SQIVND (reference sequence). Trimming left V 10 bases short and J 1 base short, with 14 bases between. There are 14 residues in the CDR3. For the CDR3, the DNA is TGTGCCACCACGGGGATTTCATCTGGAAACACCATATATTTT. The encoded protein is CATTGISSGNTIYF.

V gene TRBV7-6 combines with J gene TRBJ1-5; TRBD1 matches 7 bases. Germline values: CDR1 SGHVS, CDR2 FNYEAQ. The CDR3 runs to 13 residues. V was clipped by 5 bases and J by 6 bases; unmatched bases: 4. DNA for the CDR3: TGTGCCAGCAGCCCGAGGACAGGTCAGCCCCAGCATTTT. This encodes CASSPRTGQPQHF.

V and J are TRBV28 and TRBJ2-7; D call uncertain. The CDR3 is 13 residues long. Between the trimmed V and J ends, which lost 4 bases and 5 bases, there was a span of 12 bases. Germline CDR1 MDHEN, CDR2 SYDVKM. The CDR3 sequence is CASSSPPSNEQYF. The CDR3 DNA reads TGTGCCAGCAGTTCCCCGCCGAGCAACGAGCAGTACTTC.

The chain has TRBV10-2 and TRBJ2-1; TRBD2 agrees at 7 bases. Germline V gene lookup returns CDR1 WSHSY and CDR2 SAAADI. V lost 3 bases to trimming and J lost 5 bases; unmatched junction nucleotides: 10. The CDR3 totals 16 residues. The CDR3 is CASSDYSGGGNNEQFF. CDR3 DNA sequence: TGCGCCAGCAGTGATTATTCGGGAGGAGGAAACAATGAGCAGTTCTTC.

This chain joins TRBV7-2 and TRBJ1-6; D may be TRBD1 (5 bases). The CDR3 extends over 17 amino acids. Germline values: CDR1 SGHTA, CDR2 FQGNSA. V was cut by 0 bases and J by 9 bases, with 18 bases left in between. As DNA, the CDR3 is TGTGCCAGCAGCTTAGCAGGCAGGGTTTGGAATTCTTCACCCCTCCACTTT. Translated, it gives CASSLAGRVWNSSPLHF.

The gene calls are TRBV12-3 or TRBV12-4 and TRBJ1-2; D gene uncertain. Trimming removed 7 bases from V and 7 bases from J, with 16 bases in between. The CDR3 runs to 13 residues. The CDR3 protein is CASKLSGPGGYTF. The CDR3 nucleotides are TGTGCCAGCAAACTTTCAGGCCCGGGTGGCTACACCTTC.

This clone was seen once. The J gene is TRBJ2-1, the V gene TRBV7-3, with 10 bases matching TRBD2. Germline CDR1 SGHTA, CDR2 FQGTGA. V trimming: 0 bases; J trimming: 0 bases; junction bases outside the gene matches: 8. CDR3 size: 19 residues. The CDR3 protein is CASSLTAGGPASSYNEQFF. The CDR3 DNA reads TGTGCCAGCAGCTTAACAGCGGGAGGGCCGGCGAGCTCCTACAATGAGCAGTTCTTC. Based on the CDR3 plus reference TRBV7-3 and TRBJ2-1, the full variable domain is GAGVSQTPSNKVTEKGKYVELRCDPISGHTALYWYRQSLGQGPEFLIYFQGTGAADDSGLPNDRFFAVRPEGSVSTLKIQRTERGDSAVYLCASSLTAGGPASSYNEQFFGPGTRLTVL.

The chain couples TRBV21-1 to TRBJ1-1. TRBV21-1 is marked as a pseudogene. The CDR3 length is 15 residues. CDR3: CASSKGKGGGTEAFF. In nucleotides, the CDR3 is TGTGCCAGCAGCAAAGGGAAAGGAGGGGGCACTGAAGCTTTCTTT.

This clone was found once. The chain uses TRBV6-2 or TRBV6-3 and TRBJ1-1; perhaps TRBD1 as D (5 bases). Trimming cost V 0 bases and J 3 bases, with 20 bases left between them. This CDR3 region has 18 residues. The germline V gene has CDR1 MNHEY and CDR2 SVGEGT. DNA for the CDR3: TGTGCCAGCAGTTACTCGGTGGGGACCCAAGAATCCGACACTGAAGCTTTCTTT. This encodes CASSYSVGTQESDTEAFF.

The chain has TRBV5-4 and TRBJ2-2; TRBD2 matches 14 bases. Germline CDR1 reads SGHNT; CDR2 reads YYREEE (reference sequence). The V segment lost 5 bases and the J segment 5 bases; nucleotides outside the gene matches: 8. The CDR3 runs 17 residues. The CDR3 is CASRRGLAGGPTGELFF. CDR3 nucleotide sequence: TGTGCCAGCAGGAGAGGACTAGCGGGGGGCCCGACCGGGGAGCTGTTTTTT.

The rearrangement links TRBV5-1 to TRBJ2-7, with a weak D call TRBD1 (5 bases). The germline gives CDR1 SGHRS, CDR2 YFSETQ. V was shortened by 4 bases and J by 3 bases, with 8 bases between the two germline ends. CDR3 length equals 12 residues. CDR3 sequence: CASSLRGYEQYF. Written as DNA, the CDR3 is TGCGCCAGCAGCCTTAGGGGCTACGAGCAGTACTTC.

The CDR3 region is CASSFWQAAGYGYTF. The CDR3 nucleotides are TGTGCCAGCAGCTTCTGGCAGGCGGCGGGGTATGGCTACACCTTC. The V and J genes are TRBV7-2 and TRBJ1-2, with D unclear. The CDR3 extends over 15 amino acids. The V end was cut by 3 bases, the J end by 5 bases, with 16 bases between. Per the germline V gene, CDR1 is SGHTA and CDR2 is FQGNSA. Based on the CDR3 plus reference TRBV7-2 and TRBJ1-2, the full variable domain is GAGVSQSPSNKVTEKGKDVELRCDPISGHTALYWYRQSLGQGLEFLIYFQGNSAPDKSGLPSDRFSAERTGGSVSTLTIQRTQQEDSAVYLCASSFWQAAGYGYTFGSGTRLTVV.

The J gene is TRBJ2-1, the V gene TRBV25-1, with 8 bases fitting TRBD2. V lost 2 bases and J lost 2; bases outside the gene matches: 2. CDR3 length: 15 residues. CDR1 MGHDK and CDR2 SYGVNS come from the germline V gene. The CDR3 DNA follows: TGTGCCAGCAGTGAAGCCGGGGGGGCCTACAATGAGCAGTTCTTC. It translates to CASSEAGGAYNEQFF. Variable domain in full (rest from reference TRBV25-1 and TRBJ2-1): EADIYQTPRYLVIGTGKKITLECSQTMGHDKMYWYQQDPGMELHLIHYSYGVNSTEKGDLSSESTVSRIRTEHFPLTLESARPSHTSQYLCASSEAGGAYNEQFFGPGTRLTVL.